This T cell receptor (beta chain) stems from a study of cytomegalovirus exposure and HLA in healthy donors. This CDR3 contains 14 residues. Germline V gene lookup returns CDR1 MGHRA and CDR2 YSYEKL. V was clipped by 4 bases and J by 6 bases; unmatched bases: 3. The data were produced by immunoSEQ multiplex PCR, yet TCRdb's version contains in-frame clones alone and is incomplete. The repertoire holds about 58,000 clones, with about 88% as singletons. The chain has TRBV4-1 and TRBJ1-4; 9 nucleotides match TRBD1. Material: PBMCs. The sequence was obtained from a man between 18 and 35 years old in good health and CMV-seronegative. The chain's CDR3 is CASSLRTGDEKLFF. CDR3 nucleotides: TGCGCCAGCAGCCTTCGGACAGGGGATGAAAAACTGTTTTTT.